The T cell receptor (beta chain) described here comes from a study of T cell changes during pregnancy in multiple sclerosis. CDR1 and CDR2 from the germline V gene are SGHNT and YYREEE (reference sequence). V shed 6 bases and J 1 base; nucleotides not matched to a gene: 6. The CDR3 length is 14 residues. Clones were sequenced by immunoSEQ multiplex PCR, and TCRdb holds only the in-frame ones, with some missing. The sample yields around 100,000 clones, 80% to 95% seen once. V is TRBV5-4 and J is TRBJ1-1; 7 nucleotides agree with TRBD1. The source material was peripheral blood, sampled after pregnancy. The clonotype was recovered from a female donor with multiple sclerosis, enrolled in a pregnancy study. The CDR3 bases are TGTGCCAGCAACACAAACAGGGGGAACACTGAAGCTTTCTTT. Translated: CASNTNRGNTEAFF.